Below, 2 T cell receptor beta chains from the same sample are listed, as sequenced in a study of patients and donors after allogeneic stem cell transplantation. MiXCR was run by TCRdb on the RT-PCR reads, yielding one entry per CDR3 protein. The sample records tens of thousands of distinct CDR3 sequences, just under 5% being singletons. Material: blood, either unsorted or a sorted T cell fraction (not recorded which). These receptors originate from a human donor who was either an allogeneic HSCT recipient or a stem cell or donor lymphocyte infusion donor (not recorded which). It is not recorded whose cells these are; they may come from a transplant donor.

This clonotype was observed a few times. Written as DNA, the CDR3 is TGCGCCAGCAGCTTGGGACAGCTTATGAACACTGAAGCTTTCTTT. Translation gives CASSLGQLMNTEAFF. This chain connects TRBV5-1 to TRBJ1-1; D possibly corresponds to TRBD1 (5 bases). The CDR3 totals 15 residues. Germline V gives CDR1 SGHRS, CDR2 YFSETQ. Trimming removed 0 bases at V and 0 bases at J, with 9 bases between.

This clonotype was counted many times. V gene TRBV20-1 combines with J gene TRBJ2-5; TRBD2 aligns across 12 bases. The CDR3 has 15 residues. V lost 0 bases, J lost 7 bases, and 6 bases stayed unmatched. CDR1 is DFQATT and CDR2 is SNEGSKA in the germline V gene (reference sequence). The CDR3 region is CSARDPGLAGRTQYF. CDR3 DNA sequence: TGCAGTGCTAGAGACCCCGGACTAGCGGGGAGGACCCAGTACTTC.